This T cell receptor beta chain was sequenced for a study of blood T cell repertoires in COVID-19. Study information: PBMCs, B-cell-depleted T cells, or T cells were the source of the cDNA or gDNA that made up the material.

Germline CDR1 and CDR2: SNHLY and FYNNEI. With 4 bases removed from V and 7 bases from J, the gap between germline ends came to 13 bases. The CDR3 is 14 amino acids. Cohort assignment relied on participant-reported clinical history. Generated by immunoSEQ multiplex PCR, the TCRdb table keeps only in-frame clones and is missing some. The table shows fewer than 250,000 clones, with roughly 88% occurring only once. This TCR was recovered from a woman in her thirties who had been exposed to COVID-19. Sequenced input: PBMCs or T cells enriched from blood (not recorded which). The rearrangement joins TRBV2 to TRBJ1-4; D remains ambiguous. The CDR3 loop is CASSVRGIGEKLFF. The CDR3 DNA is TGTGCCAGCAGTGTGCGGGGAATTGGTGAAAAACTGTTTTTT.